The source of this TCR beta chain is a study of control samples from healthy donors and cancer patients. Germline CDR1 SEHNR, CDR2 FQNEAQ (reference sequence). This CDR3 is built from 11 residues. V was pared by 4 bases and J by 3 bases, with 4 bases between. Sequenced by immunoSEQ multiplex PCR; TCRdb stores in-frame clones only, minus some. In the table there are 160,000 or so clones, roughly 95% of which are singletons. This chain links TRBV7-9 with TRBJ2-7; D call uncertain. The origin of this receptor is a woman aged 25-40 years in good health. The specimen sequenced was blood. The CDR3 DNA reads as TGTGCCAGCAGCTATGACTACGAGCAGTACTTC. Translating gives CASSYDYEQYF.